The TCR beta chain described here comes from a study of T cell clonality in common variable immunodeficiency. Study results and limitations: Fewer deletions and N-nucleotide insertions were reportedly seen in common variable immunodeficiency TCR beta sequences.

Sequenced by immunoSEQ multiplex PCR; TCRdb stores in-frame clones only, minus some. The sample presents 30,000 to 40,000 clones, none singletons. In this sample, this clone turned up a few times. Its antigen is undetermined. The sequence runs out 3 residues before the end of the CDR3; the remainder is reconstructed from the germline J gene. CDR3 size: 13 residues. V was shortened by 6 bases and J by 4 bases, with 12 bases between the two germline ends. CDR1 is LNHDA and CDR2 is SQIVND in the germline V gene (reference sequence). This sequence was found in a human donor with common variable immunodeficiency. The sample was peripheral blood mononuclear cells. V and J are TRBV19 and TRBJ1-2, with a tentative D call TRBD1 (6 bases). The CDR3 DNA, read in part, is TGTGCCAGTAGGAACAGGGATAGCTATGGC. Amino acid sequence: CASRNRDSYG. The whole CDR3 region reads CASRNRDSYGYTF.